This section outlines one T cell receptor beta chain sequence together with its context. Its antigen remains unidentified. Trimming removed 2 bases at V and 2 bases at J, with 10 bases between. Germline values: CDR1 MGHRA, CDR2 YSYEKL. This CDR3 is 14 amino acids long. This record comes from a study of T cells in localized non-small cell lung cancer. The study's findings and limits: Uninvolved adjacent lung had more T cell clonality than any other tissue, topping tumor.

TCRdb's table, derived via immunoSEQ multiplex PCR, lists solely in-frame clones and lacks some. The sample records around 83,000 clones, about three quarters being singletons. The TCR was taken from a man aged 35-75 years with stage II squamous cell lung carcinoma. The sample consisted of PBMCs, taken before any cancer treatment. This rearrangement joins TRBV4-1 to TRBJ2-7; tentatively, D is TRBD2 (6 bases). The CDR3 protein is CASSQSSGPYEQYF. In nucleotides, the CDR3 is TGCGCCAGCAGCCAAAGTAGCGGCCCCTACGAGCAGTACTTC.